Included here is one T cell receptor (beta chain) sequence, with context. This clonotype was detected many times. Its antigen has not been determined. The record has no base qualities; no much larger clone is one base away. The sample's time point label, decoded: newly diagnosed GD, antithyroid drugs for less than 3 months. RNA was extracted from PBMCs in TRIzol for both TCR sequencing and RNA sequencing. Graves' disease was diagnosed according to American Thyroid Association guidelines. Patients were recruited from an endocrinology department in Xi'an, China. Each patient gave roughly 10 milliliters of peripheral blood, collected in an EDTA anticoagulant tube. Ficoll Paque Plus density gradient separation was used to isolate PBMCs, and no further T cell sorting was done. An Agilent 2100 Bioanalyzer and agarose gel were used to check RNA quality, while a NanoDrop 2000 measured RNA concentration. V and J are truncated by 3 bases and 4 bases respectively, leaving an intervening sequence of 7 bases. The CDR3 starts with the cysteine, ends with the phenylalanine, and has 13 residues. Kept here is only the CDR3 DNA, which spans 39 bases and is read in frame from base 1. Via the germline V gene, CDR1 is SGHDN and CDR2 FVKESK.

The sample is drawn from a study of regulatory T cells in long-lasting Graves disease (dated by TCRdb to the early 2020s). Looking at the study overall: In the newly diagnosed Graves' disease group, patients had been taking antithyroid drugs for less than 3 months. Patients with persistent Graves' disease were compared with patients with newly diagnosed Graves' disease using TCR sequencing and RNA sequencing of peripheral blood. The study was registered as a clinical trial and conducted in China. A total of 35 or so samples were covered by TCR sequencing, comprising approximately 13 persistent and around 20 newly diagnosed Graves' disease patients. The research as a whole found: Persistent Graves' disease patients showed lower TCR Shannon entropy and fewer highly expanded clones than newly diagnosed patients, suggesting clonal expansion. A larger number of public clonotypes was shared among persistent patients (approximately 3,000) than among newly diagnosed patients (about 990). Only the TCR beta chain was sequenced and analyzed. TRBV28, TRBJ1-2 and TRBJ2-5 were preferentially used in persistent disease, while TRBV20-1 and TRBJ2-1 were favored in newly diagnosed disease. Peripheral blood alone was examined, since thyroid tissue, which constituted the primary lesion, could not be accessed. The authors noted that the small sample size was a limitation that may lower accuracy.

Library construction relied on multiplex PCR. TCRdb records Illumina HiSeq 4000 as the sequencer. iRepertoire HTBI primers and Arm-PCR amplification of CDR3 regions were used to construct TCR beta libraries. Before sequencing, the PCR products underwent gel purification. Processing in the source paper ran as follows. A total of around 66 TRBV and 14 TRBJ segments were identified across samples and were used for gene usage analysis of CDR3 amino acid clonotypes. Filtered high-quality paired reads were merged into contigs using COPE and FqMerger. Contigs were aligned with BLAST to IMGT TRBV, TRBD and TRBJ reference genes, and CDR3 was defined per IMGT. Clonotypes above 0.1% frequency were classified as highly expanded clones. Shannon entropy served as the measure of repertoire diversity, while the Gini coefficient captured V-J evenness. A clonotype was considered public if more than one individual shared it. TCRdb handled the public reads itself, with Q25 trimming in fastp and clone calling in MiXCR, and kept productive beta chains. Here each entry gathers all rows of one CDR3 protein and keeps the most common genes and DNA. The V and J calls were not made by the authors but by TCRdb's processing. For this sample there are about 620,000 distinct CDR3 sequences; under 20% appear just once. The top ten hold around 19% of the sample.

In addition, the sample was reused for a study of T cells in Graves' hyperthyroidism and ophthalmopathy. In that second paper, the authors write: A patient counted as having stable Graves' hyperthyroidism if no progression to ophthalmopathy occurred over 18 months of follow-up. The hyperthyroidism patients were between 18 and 65 years old and newly diagnosed, with a disease duration of less than 2 months. Patients with uncontrolled infections, other autoimmune diseases, pregnancy or lactation were excluded. Diagnoses were established on the basis of clinical symptoms, serum thyroxine and TRAb, thyroid ultrasound, and orbital computed tomography. The TCR CDR3 was subjected to a first round of RT-PCR using the HTBI primer set and the Qiagen OneStep RT-PCR kit. Most expanded thyroid clonotypes (frequency above 0.001) were also detected in blood, suggesting blood repertoires may reflect thyroid immune responses. In cross-validation, a model built on a 13 V-J signature told ophthalmopathy apart from stable hyperthyroidism with approximately 90% sensitivity and 81% to 82% specificity, and in testing the same model reached 80%/75%. In validation, the model predicted progression to ophthalmopathy a median of about 6 months before onset, with 70% to 71% sensitivity and about 72% specificity. To identify distinguishing TCR V-J signatures, a discovery cohort of 100 patients was used, comprising 40 to 45 with Graves' ophthalmopathy and approximately 57 with stable Graves' hyperthyroidism. An independent validation cohort of 18 to 20 hyperthyroidism patients and about 15 patients who later progressed to ophthalmopathy tested prospective prediction of ophthalmopathy. For training and testing, the 100 or so patients in the discovery cohort were randomly divided in a 7:3 ratio. The study also compared thyroid tissue and blood T-cell repertoires from about six Graves' hyperthyroidism patients. Following sampling, methimazole starting at 30 mg daily was given to hyperthyroidism patients, and high-dose intravenous methylprednisolone was given to ophthalmopathy patients. A second multiplex PCR round built the libraries, followed by size selection and purification. The libraries were sequenced on an Illumina HiSeq2000 using paired-end 100 bp reads. Raw data were processed with SOAPnuke, discarding reads with adapters, uncalled bases, mean Phred below 15, or no exact constant-primer or identifier match. High-quality paired reads were merged with COPE v1.2.5, and unique nucleotide sequences were defined as clonotypes. MiTCR v1.1 was used to align clonotypes to the IMGT TRBV, TRBD and TRBJ reference segments. The analysis was restricted to V-J combinations with a frequency above 0.0001, which together covered 99.2% of the repertoires. The TCS score was defined as the ratio of F50 (clonal expansion) to E x V (chaos), calculated using BLOSUM62-based TCRdist between CDR3 peptides within each V-J. Welch's t-statistics and random forest reduced approximately 520 V-J features to under 15, which were used in a naive Bayes classifier (R e1071). Sample size was not statistically predetermined, and blinding of investigators to group allocation was not performed. The paper reports TCR Vbeta CDR3 sequencing of 130 to 150 peripheral blood samples: under 45 ophthalmopathy, under 80 hyperthyroidism and around 17 progressor patients.

The source material was peripheral blood mononuclear cells (PBMCs), sampled at new diagnosis, from a patient treated with antithyroid drugs. The chain joins TRBV14 to TRBJ1-5, with no confident D gene call. This receptor was identified in a young woman with Graves disease. Donor details come from another sample of the same person, matched by shared clones. The encoded CDR3 is CASSQSDNQPQHF. The nucleotide sequence is TGTGCCAGCAGCCAGTCAGATAATCAGCCCCAGCATTTT.